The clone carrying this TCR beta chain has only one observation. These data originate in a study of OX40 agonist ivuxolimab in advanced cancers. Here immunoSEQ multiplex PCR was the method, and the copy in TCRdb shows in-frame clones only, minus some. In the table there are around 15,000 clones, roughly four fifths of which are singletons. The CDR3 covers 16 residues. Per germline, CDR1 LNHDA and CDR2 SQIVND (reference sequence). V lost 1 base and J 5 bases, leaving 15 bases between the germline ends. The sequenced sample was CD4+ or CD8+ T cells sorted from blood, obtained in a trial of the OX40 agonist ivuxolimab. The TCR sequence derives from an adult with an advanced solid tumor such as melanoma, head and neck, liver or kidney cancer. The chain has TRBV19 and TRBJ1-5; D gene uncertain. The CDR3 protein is CASSIAWAELYQPQHF. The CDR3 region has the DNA TGTGCCAGTAGTATAGCGTGGGCAGAACTTTATCAGCCCCAGCATTTT. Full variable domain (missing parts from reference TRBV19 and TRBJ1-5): DGGITQSPKYLFRKEGQNVTLSCEQNLNHDAMYWYRQDPGQGLRLIYYSQIVNDFQKGDIAEGYSVSREKKESFPLTVTSAQKNPTAFYLCASSIAWAELYQPQHFGDGTRLSIL.